This T cell receptor beta chain derives from a study of cytotoxic CD8 clonotypes in ibrutinib-treated CLL. CDR1 is SGHRS, CDR2 YFSETQ, per germline. Trimming pared 4 bases from V and 1 base from J, leaving 14 bases between. The CDR3 is made up of 15 amino acids. The method was immunoSEQ multiplex PCR; TCRdb's version includes in-frame clones alone and lacks a portion of them. The sample includes approximately 100,000 clones, more than 55% of them seen just once. This receptor was identified in a human donor with chronic lymphocytic leukemia. This chain connects TRBV5-1 to TRBJ1-2; a weak D match, TRBD1 (6 bases). Sequenced material: PBMCs, taken after 24 months of ibrutinib treatment. The CDR3 is CASSRRGQGNYGYTF. The CDR3 nucleotides read TGCGCCAGCAGCCGTCGGGGGCAGGGTAACTATGGCTACACCTTC.